Given below is one T cell receptor (beta chain) in context. TCRdb keeps only in-frame clones here, not all; method: immunoSEQ multiplex PCR. The table has some 140,000 clones, about 86% seen once; the top ten hold roughly 5.8%. The source of the sample is a study of T cell responses to AZD1222 COVID-19 vaccine. The length of the CDR3 is 15 residues. Germline V gene sequence: CDR1 SGHRS, CDR2 YFSETQ. Trimming stripped 0 bases from V and 3 bases from J, with 10 bases between. This receptor was identified in an adult in good health. The sample here was peripheral blood, taken on day 0 of MenACWY control vaccination. This chain links TRBV5-1 with TRBJ2-1; possibly TRBD2 for D (6 bases). The CDR3 region is CASSLVEGLYNEQFF. In nucleotides, the CDR3 is TGCGCCAGCAGCTTGGTGGAGGGCCTCTACAATGAGCAGTTCTTC.